These 16 T cell receptor beta chains were sequenced from one sample in a study of Graves' ophthalmopathy and Graves' hyperthyroidism. From RNA, the CDR3 regions of TCR beta chains were amplified and sequenced. Investigators did first-round RT-PCR with HTBI primers, then second-round multiplex PCR. TCRdb recomputed calls from the multiplex PCR reads with MiXCR, one row per CDR3 protein. This sample has almost 750,000 distinct CDR3 sequences, with about 44% found just once. Material: peripheral blood. The receptors originated from an adult man with Graves' ophthalmopathy.

This clonotype was found many times. The CDR3 spells CATSRVAGGWQPQHF. The CDR3 nucleotides read TGTGCCACCAGCAGAGTGGCAGGAGGCTGGCAGCCCCAGCATTTT. The V and J genes are TRBV15 and TRBJ1-5, with D uncertain. Trimming took off 1 base at V and 7 bases at J, with 14 bases between the two ends. CDR1 and CDR2 (germline): LNHNV, YYDKDF (reference sequence). The CDR3 length is 15 residues.

Regarding this clonotype: A much larger clone sits a single nucleotide away, making a read error possible. The chain joins TRBV2 to TRBJ1-2; D not certain. CDR3 length: 13 amino acids. Germline V gene lookup returns CDR1 SNHLY and CDR2 FYNNEI. CDR3 sequence reads: CASGEAENYGYTF. Here the CDR3 DNA reads TGTGCCAGCGGTGAGGCAGAGAACTATGGCTACACCTTC.

This clonotype has just a few counts. J is TRBJ1-6 and V is TRBV7-9; D uncertain. The V end lost 5 bases, the J end lost 1 base, and 12 bases lay between the germline ends. Germline CDR1 and CDR2: SEHNR and FQNEAQ (reference sequence). This CDR3 has 16 amino acids. Written as DNA, the CDR3 is TGTGCCAGCAGCCAGGAAGAGAGTTCCTATAATTCACCCCTCCACTTT. Translated, it gives CASSQEESSYNSPLHF. The variable domain in full, with the rest retrieved from reference TRBV7-9 and TRBJ1-6, is DTGVSQNPRHKITKRGQNVTFRCDPISEHNRLYWYRQTLGQGPEFLTYFQNEAQLEKSRLLSDRFSAERPKGSFSTLEIQRTEQGDSAMYLCASSQEESSYNSPLHFGNGTRLTVT.

This clonotype showed up many times. The CDR3 is CASSSQPRGGRETQYF. The CDR3 nucleotides read TGTGCCAGCAGCTCCCAGCCCCGCGGGGGACGGGAGACCCAGTACTTC. This chain joins TRBV7-3 and TRBJ2-5; TRBD2 aligns across 7 bases. Germline V CDR1 and CDR2: SGHTA, FQGTGA. The V gene end was trimmed by 4 bases and the J gene end by 5 bases; junction bases not matched to a gene: 13. The CDR3 consists of 16 residues.

This clonotype appeared many times. This chain connects TRBV4-2 to TRBJ2-7; maybe TRBD1 (5 bases). The V end lost 1 base, the J end lost 6 bases, and 19 bases lay between the germline ends. The CDR3 length is 16 residues. CDR1 and CDR2 (germline): LGHNA, YNFKEQ. The DNA of the CDR3 is TGTGCCAGCAGCCAAGGGGATCCGACAGTATTGGGCGAGCAGTACTTC. Translation: CASSQGDPTVLGEQYF.

This chain links TRBV5-4 with TRBJ2-7; 10 nucleotides align to TRBD1. The CDR3 is 14 amino acids. Losses at the gene ends were 5 bases for V and 5 bases for J; bases not matched to a gene: 7. The germline gives CDR1 SGHNT, CDR2 YYREEE (reference sequence). The CDR3 DNA sequence: TGTGCCAGCAGTCGGACAGGGGGGGACAACGAGCAGTACTTC. It yields the protein CASSRTGGDNEQYF.

The chain links TRBV7-9 to TRBJ2-5; no definite D call. Trimming stripped 5 bases from V and 0 bases from J, with 13 bases between. The CDR3 consists of 15 residues. Germline CDR1 SEHNR, CDR2 FQNEAQ (reference sequence). CDR3 bases: TGTGCCAGCAGCCCTAAGGGCCTCAACCAAGAGACCCAGTACTTC. It specifies CASSPKGLNQETQYF.

This clonotype was counted at least ten times. The chain couples TRBV25-1 to TRBJ2-2; no reliable D call. V gave up 3 bases and J gave up 8 bases, with 7 bases separating them. The CDR3 is 12 residues long. Germline-derived CDR1 and CDR2 are MGHDK and SYGVNS. CDR3 amino acids: CASSDGVGELFF. The CDR3 nucleotides read TGTGCCAGCAGTGATGGGGTGGGGGAGCTGTTTTTT.

The chain has TRBV9 and TRBJ1-6, with no clear D. Trimming shortened V by 3 bases and J by 6 bases, and 13 bases separated the two germline ends. Germline-derived CDR1 and CDR2 are SGDLS and YYNGEE. The CDR3 runs 15 residues. The CDR3 nucleotides read TGTGCCAGCAGCGCCCAAGGACGGATTAATTCACCCCTCCACTTT. Amino acid sequence: CASSAQGRINSPLHF.

This clonotype showed up many times. The CDR3 DNA reads TGTGCCAGCAGCCTCCGACAGGGCCGAGGCTACACCTTC. This translates into CASSLRQGRGYTF. This chain joins TRBV12-3 or TRBV12-4 and TRBJ1-2, with TRBD1 matching over 7 bases. V lost 6 bases and J lost 8; bases outside the gene matches: 9. The length of the CDR3 is 13 residues.

J is TRBJ1-2 and V is TRBV29-1; 8 nucleotides align to TRBD1. The CDR3 length is 14 residues. With V trimmed by 7 bases and J by 4 bases, 11 bases remained unmatched. Germline assignment: CDR1 SQVTM and CDR2 ANQGSEA. CDR3: CSGGRTGYGYGYTF. CDR3 coding DNA: TGCAGCGGAGGCCGGACAGGGTACGGCTATGGCTACACCTTC.

In this sample, this clonotype turned up many times. The chain employs TRBV2 and TRBJ1-5, with D maybe TRBD1 (6 bases). With 3 bases removed from V and 6 bases from J, the gap between germline ends came to 15 bases. In germline, CDR1 is SNHLY, CDR2 FYNNEI. CDR3 length equals 15 residues. CDR3 nucleotide sequence: TGTGCCAGCAGTGAGTCACAGGGCGTTAGTCAGCCCCAGCATTTT. It translates to CASSESQGVSQPQHF.

In this sample, this clonotype turned up a few times. This chain joins TRBV11-1 and TRBJ2-7; 9 bases are shared with TRBD2. V gave up 6 bases and J gave up 2 bases; unmatched junction bases: 8. The CDR3 is 15 residues long. Germline CDR1 is SGHAT and CDR2 is FQDESV (reference sequence). CDR3 nucleotide sequence: TGTGCCAGCAGATCAGGTCCTAGCGGGACCTACGAGCAGTACTTC. It is translated as CASRSGPSGTYEQYF.

This clonotype was counted many times. V and J are TRBV9 and TRBJ1-1, with D maybe TRBD1 (5 bases). V lost 2 bases to trimming and J lost 0 bases, with 8 bases between them. The CDR3 totals 14 residues. Germline CDR1 is SGDLS and CDR2 is YYNGEE. CDR3 in DNA: TGTGCCAGCAGCGTGACAGATATGAACACTGAAGCTTTCTTT. It codes for CASSVTDMNTEAFF.

The CDR3 region has the DNA TGTGCCAGCACCTTCGACAGGGTGCCCTCCTACGAGCAGTACTTC. Translating gives CASTFDRVPSYEQYF. J is TRBJ2-7 and V is TRBV11-2, with 7 bases aligning to TRBD1. Germline V gene data show CDR1 as SGHAT and CDR2 as FQNNGV. V lost 7 bases, J lost 0 bases, and 9 bases stayed unmatched. The CDR3 has 15 amino acids.

This sequence joins TRBV12-3 or TRBV12-4 and TRBJ1-5; possible D gene TRBD1, 5 bases. The CDR3 loop spans 15 amino acids. Trimming stripped 5 bases from V and 2 bases from J, with 13 bases between. CDR3 sequence: CASSPIAGGNQPQHF. As DNA, the CDR3 is TGTGCCAGCAGTCCAATAGCGGGGGGCAATCAGCCCCAGCATTTT.